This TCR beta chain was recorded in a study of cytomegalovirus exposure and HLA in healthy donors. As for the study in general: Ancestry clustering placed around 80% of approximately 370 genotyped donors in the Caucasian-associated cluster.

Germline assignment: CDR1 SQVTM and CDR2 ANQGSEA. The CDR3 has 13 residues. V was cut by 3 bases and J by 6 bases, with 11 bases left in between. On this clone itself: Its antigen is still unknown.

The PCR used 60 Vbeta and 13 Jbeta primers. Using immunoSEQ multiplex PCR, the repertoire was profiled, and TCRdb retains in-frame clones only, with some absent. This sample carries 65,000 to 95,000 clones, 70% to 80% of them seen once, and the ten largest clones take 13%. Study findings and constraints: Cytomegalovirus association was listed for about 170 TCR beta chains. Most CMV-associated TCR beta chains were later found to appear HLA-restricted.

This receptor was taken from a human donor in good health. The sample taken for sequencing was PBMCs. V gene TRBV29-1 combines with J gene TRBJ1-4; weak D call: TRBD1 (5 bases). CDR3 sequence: CSVELGLHEKLFF. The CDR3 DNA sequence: TGCAGCGTTGAGTTGGGACTCCATGAAAAACTGTTTTTT.